Sequencing of this TCR beta chain was carried out in a study of T cell responses to AZD1222 COVID-19 vaccine. General observations from the study: In the spike-specific TCR repertoire, nearly half reportedly target unmutated variant regions.

Data came from immunoSEQ multiplex PCR; TCRdb stores just in-frame clones and leaves some out. The sample shows approximately 90,000 clones, 85% to 90% of them seen only once. Regarding this clone: Its specificity is unknown.

V was clipped by 1 base and J by 5 bases; unmatched bases: 5. The germline CDR1 and CDR2 sequences are WNHNN and SYGVQD (reference sequence). CDR3 length equals 16 residues. The source is an adult in good health. V gene TRBV10-1 combines with J gene TRBJ2-2; TRBD2 aligns across 9 bases. Material: peripheral blood, obtained on day 0 of AZD1222 vaccination. CDR3 coding DNA: TGCGCCAGCAGTGAGTTCCTTAGCGGGAGAACCGGGGAGCTGTTTTTT. This encodes CASSEFLSGRTGELFF.